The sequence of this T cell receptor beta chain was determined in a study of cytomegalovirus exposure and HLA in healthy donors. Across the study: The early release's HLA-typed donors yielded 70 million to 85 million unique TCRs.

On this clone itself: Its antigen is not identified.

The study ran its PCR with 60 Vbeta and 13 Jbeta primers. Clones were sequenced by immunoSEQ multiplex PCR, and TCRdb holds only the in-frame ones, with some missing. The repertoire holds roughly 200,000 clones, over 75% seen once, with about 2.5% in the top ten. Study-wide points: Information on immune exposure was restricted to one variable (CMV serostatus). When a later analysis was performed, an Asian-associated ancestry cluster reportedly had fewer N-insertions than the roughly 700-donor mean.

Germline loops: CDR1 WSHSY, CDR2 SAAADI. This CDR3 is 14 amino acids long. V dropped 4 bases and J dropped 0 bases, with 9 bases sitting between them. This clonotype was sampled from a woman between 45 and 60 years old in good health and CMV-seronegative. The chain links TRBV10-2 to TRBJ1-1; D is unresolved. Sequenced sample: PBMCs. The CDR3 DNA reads TGCGCCAGCAGTGGGCAGAACATGAACACTGAAGCTTTCTTT. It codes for CASSGQNMNTEAFF.